The 9 T cell receptor beta chains below come from one sample, sequenced in a study of neurological immune-mediated disorders. MiXCR, run by TCRdb on the 5' RACE reads, gives a single entry per CDR3 protein. The sample consists of approximately 80,000 distinct CDR3 sequences, 5% to 6.5% of them appearing once. Specified time point: longitudinal time-point 2. The specimen was PBMCs. Receptors were obtained from a woman aged 55-75 years with multiple sclerosis.

The CDR3 sequence is CASSQELQWGETQYF. CDR3 nucleotide sequence: TGCGCCAGCAGCCAAGAGTTGCAATGGGGGGAGACCCAGTACTTC. The chain combines TRBV4-1 with TRBJ2-5; either TRBD1 or TRBD2 may supply D (5 bases each). Trimming removed 0 bases at V and 5 bases at J, with 13 bases between. From germline, CDR1 is MGHRA and CDR2 YSYEKL. The CDR3 extends over 15 amino acids.

This clonotype was found many times. V is TRBV5-1 and J is TRBJ2-3; D possibly corresponds to TRBD2 (5 bases). The CDR3 spans 15 residues. The V end was cut by 0 bases, the J end by 2 bases, with 10 bases between. CDR1 is SGHRS and CDR2 is YFSETQ in the germline V gene. Written as DNA, the CDR3 is TGCGCCAGCAGCTTGGACGGGGTCGACACAGATACGCAGTATTTT. Translation gives CASSLDGVDTDTQYF.

This clonotype was picked up many times. The rearrangement joins TRBV7-2 to TRBJ2-7, with D maybe TRBD1 (5 bases). The CDR3 sequence is 15 residues long. Trimming left V 0 bases short and J 3 bases short, with 12 bases between. Germline V CDR1 and CDR2: SGHTA, FQGNSA. The CDR3: CASSLAAGNNYEQYF. DNA for the CDR3: TGTGCCAGCAGCTTAGCTGCAGGGAACAACTACGAGCAGTACTTC.

This clonotype came up many times. The chain uses TRBV15 and TRBJ2-2, with 7 bases fitting TRBD1. This CDR3 has 15 residues. With V trimmed by 1 base and J by 4 bases, 3 bases remained unmatched. In germline, CDR1 is LNHNV, CDR2 YYDKDF (reference sequence). CDR3 protein: CATSRGTGSTGELFF. CDR3 in DNA: TGTGCCACCAGCAGAGGGACAGGTTCCACCGGGGAGCTGTTTTTT.

This clonotype was observed at least ten times. J is TRBJ2-5 and V is TRBV5-1, with 7 bases identical to TRBD2. This CDR3 has 15 residues. The germline V gene has CDR1 SGHRS and CDR2 YFSETQ. The J segment lost 2 bases and the V segment lost 2 bases, leaving 6 bases of the junction unmatched. The CDR3 DNA reads TGCGCCAGCAGCTTCACCTCTAGCGGTCAAGAGACCCAGTACTTC. Its translation is CASSFTSSGQETQYF.

This clonotype was seen at least ten times. The CDR3 reads CASSIDRAYGYTF. CDR3 bases: TGTGCCAGCAGTATCGACAGGGCCTATGGCTACACCTTC. The chain joins TRBV6-6 to TRBJ1-2; TRBD1 agrees at 7 bases. V trimming: 5 bases; J trimming: 4 bases; junction bases outside the gene matches: 4. This CDR3 spans 13 amino acids. Germline V gene lookup returns CDR1 MNHNY and CDR2 SVGAGI (reference sequence).

This clonotype was seen many times. The chain has TRBV20-1 and TRBJ2-3; the D is unclear. This CDR3 has 12 residues. V lost 0 bases, J lost 4 bases, and 5 bases lay in between. Germline CDR1 is DFQATT and CDR2 is SNEGSKA (reference sequence). CDR3 amino acids: CSARDWADTQYF. CDR3 coding DNA: TGCAGTGCTAGAGATTGGGCAGATACGCAGTATTTT.

This clonotype has ten or more counts. The chain links TRBV5-1 to TRBJ1-1, with a possible D match to TRBD1 (6 bases). The germline V gene has CDR1 SGHRS and CDR2 YFSETQ. Trimming took off 4 bases at V and 3 bases at J, with 16 bases between the two ends. The CDR3 is made up of 15 amino acids. The chain's CDR3 is CASSKTGPGDTEAFF. The CDR3 region has the DNA TGCGCCAGCAGCAAGACAGGACCCGGGGACACTGAAGCTTTCTTT. The full variable domain, rest sourced from reference TRBV5-1 and TRBJ1-1, is KAGVTQTPRYLIKTRGQQVTLSCSPISGHRSVSWYQQTPGQGLQFLFEYFSETQRNKGNFPGRFSGRQFSNSRSEMNVSTLELGDSALYLCASSKTGPGDTEAFFGQGTRLTVV.

This clonotype was counted many times. V and J are TRBV20-1 and TRBJ2-5; the match to TRBD1 covers 7 bases. This CDR3 spans 15 amino acids. The V segment lost 5 bases and the J segment 1 base; nucleotides outside the gene matches: 10. Germline lookup yields CDR1 DFQATT and CDR2 SNEGSKA (reference sequence). The CDR3 sequence: CSAGRDSGAQETQYF. In DNA form, the CDR3 reads TGCAGTGCTGGCCGGGACAGTGGAGCCCAAGAGACCCAGTACTTC.